This TCR beta chain appears in the sequencing data of a study of shared clonotypes between healthy human individuals (dated by TCRdb to the early 2020s). Study-level background: The cohort comprised a couple of women and a few men aged 18 to 49 years. For each donor, three plates each were used for CD4 naive and CD4 memory, two plates were used for CD8 naive, and one plate was used for CD8 memory. Different laboratories and diverse techniques were used to prepare libraries and sequence TCR repertoires, to increase sequencing depth and limit assay-specific biases. To estimate repertoire size and how much clonotypes are shared between individuals, the study performed deep sequencing of blood TCR repertoires from roughly five healthy adults. Per donor, leukapheresis produced somewhere between about 0.94 and 10 billion PBMCs. The full study reports these points: Even with the large sequencing depth, rarefaction of the sorted-subset datasets indicated that sequencing was incomplete. Pairwise subsampling indicated that sequencing depth was expected to affect the degree of clonotype sharing among donors. Sampling was restricted to blood, and TCR repertoires in tissue are likely to differ from TCR repertoires in blood. Higher generation probabilities were observed for clonotypes shared by all four sorted-subset donors than for non-shared clonotypes. Naive subsets generally had larger estimated clonotype richness than memory subsets. Because the study included a small number of donors, the genetic and exposure-history diversity represented was limited. Around 5.4% of naive CD4, 3.5% of naive CD8, approximately 2% of memory CD4, and about 0.4% of memory CD8 clonotypes were shared across several donors.

V and J are truncated by 5 bases and 3 bases respectively, leaving an intervening sequence of 14 bases. The CDR3 sequence holds 15 residues, the cysteine and phenylalanine included. Only the CDR3 DNA is retained, 45 bases long and in frame from the first base. Healthy HIV-negative adults with no recently reported acute infections or vaccinations were included as donors. All donors were Caucasian adults living in Nashville, Tennessee, USA. CD4+ T cells were enriched by magnetic negative selection; naive cells were then positively selected on CD45RA, and the negative fraction formed the memory subset. After blood collection by leukapheresis, PBMCs were isolated using Ficoll-Histopaque density gradient centrifugation and then cryopreserved in the vapor phase of liquid nitrogen. Analytical flow cytometry was used to check the purity and quantity of every magnetically sorted T cell population. Genomic DNA was isolated from each sorted fraction and quantified by UV absorbance on a Nanodrop 2000c.

About this clone itself: Its antigen has not been determined. There are no base qualities to consult, and no much larger clone falls within one base.

TCR CDR3 regions were amplified from genomic DNA by multiplex PCR using the deep immunoSEQ assay. Extracted genomic DNA from each cell subset was spread evenly across all wells of several immunoSEQ 96-well plates, with each plate serving as a replicate. For sorted subsets, each replicate PCR was loaded with roughly 190 ng genomic DNA, equivalent to 30,000 or so T cell genomes. The purified libraries were quantified using a Qubit 3.0 fluorometer, sized with a Bioanalyzer 2100, and then quantified again using the KAPA Library Quantification kit. Every immunoSEQ 96-well plate was sequenced on a dedicated single-read 150-cycle Illumina NextSeq 550 flow cell. The authors' analysis ran thus. Because the immunoSEQ output held only junctional sequences and lacked quality scores, the filtering could not match the filtering applied to full-length reads. To assign V/J genes and CDR3, sequences were annotated using PyIR, a Python wrapper for IgBLAST v1.9, with IMGT germline references. Any read was removed if the V/J assignment was weak (E-value above 1e-6), the CDR3 was missing, or the read contained stop codons, out-of-frame junctions, or ambiguous translated residues. V3J clonotypes were defined as sequences sharing an identical inferred V gene, J gene, and CDR3 amino acid sequence. To compute the percentage overlap between repertoires, the number of shared unique clonotypes was divided by the size of the smaller repertoire. Richness of each repertoire was evaluated using RTK rarefaction, the Chao1 estimator, and Recon v2.1 estimates of unobserved clonotypes. Generation probabilities were computed with OLGA for all TCRbeta clonotypes obtained by the gDNA method from a handful of donors. TCRdb provides this immuneACCESS table in a form limited to in-frame rearrangements. Some clones are lacking; in checked studies, under half of them reflect an unresolved V gene, and why the rest are absent is not known. The V and J calls and clone size were taken over from that table, and D and trimming were inferred from the DNA. This sample lists around 1.1 million clones; around three quarters were detected once. The biggest ten clones account for around 0.6% of the sample.

This receptor was identified in a young man in good health. Some clones in this sample may be carry-over from other donors' samples. Sample: memory CD4+ T cells from PBMCs. The meaning of the sample's cell subset or site label: CD45RA-negative fraction. The V and J genes are TRBV5-3 and TRBJ1-4; the D gene cannot be resolved reliably. TRBV5-3 is flagged as an ORF with uncertain function. In nucleotide form, the sequence is TGTGCCAGAAGGGCTTCGTTTTGGTCTAATGAAAAACTGTTTTTT. Its coded protein is CARRASFWSNEKLFF.